What follows are 25 T cell receptor beta chains derived from one specimen sequenced in a study of cytomegalovirus exposure and HLA in healthy donors (dated by TCRdb to about 2017). The method was the immunoSEQ multiplex PCR assay. For the multiplex PCR, a mixture combining 60 forward primers for TCR Vbeta segments and 13 reverse primers for TCR Jbeta segments was used. The table comes from immuneACCESS by way of TCRdb, which keeps in-frame sequences with V and J called. Part of the clones is missing from these tables; in studies checked, under half for an unresolved V gene and the rest for unknown reasons. The sample's table covers over 100,000 clones. 5.5% to 8% of the sample is held by the ten biggest clonotypes. Sequenced sample: PBMCs. These receptors came from a man aged 40-49 years in good health and CMV-seropositive.

The genes are TRBV4-1 and TRBJ2-1, with TRBD1 matching 7 bases. The ends lost 2 bases at V and 7 bases at J; junction bases unmatched: 5. Germline V gives CDR1 MGHRA, CDR2 YSYEKL. This CDR3 is 14 amino acids long. CDR3 loop: CASSQTTGVNEQFF. The CDR3 DNA reads TGCGCCAGCAGCCAAACCACAGGGGTGAATGAGCAGTTCTTC.

The chain is built from TRBV11-2 and TRBJ2-1, with D tentatively TRBD1 (6 bases). V was trimmed by 5 bases and J by 4 bases, leaving 12 bases between them. The length of the CDR3 is 14 residues. CDR1 is SGHAT, CDR2 FQNNGV, per germline. CDR3 residues: CASSQLTGYNEQFF. CDR3 bases: TGTGCCAGCAGCCAACTGACAGGTTACAATGAGCAGTTCTTC.

The chain is built from TRBV7-3 and TRBJ2-1, with 13 nucleotides matching TRBD2. Germline V lookup: CDR1 SGHTA, CDR2 FQGTGA. V was pared by 5 bases and J by 8 bases, with 6 bases of the junction left unmatched. The CDR3 contains 15 residues. DNA for the CDR3: TGTGCCAGCAGCCAGACTAGCGGGAGGTTCTATGAGCAGTTCTTC. Its translation is CASSQTSGRFYEQFF.

The chain carries TRBV19 and TRBJ1-6; D possibly corresponds to TRBD1 (6 bases). V dropped 2 bases and J dropped 7 bases, with 9 bases sitting between them. The CDR3 is 14 residues long. CDR1 and CDR2 (germline): LNHDA, SQIVND (reference sequence). The DNA of the CDR3 is TGTGCCAGTAGTATAACTGGGGGCAATTCACCCCTCCACTTT. Amino acid sequence: CASSITGGNSPLHF.

The chain recombines TRBV28 with TRBJ2-2; possible D gene TRBD2, 6 bases. The CDR3 has 16 amino acids. Germline CDR1 reads MDHEN; CDR2 reads SYDVKM. V lost 8 bases, J lost 2 bases, and 18 bases lay in between. Written as DNA, the CDR3 is TGTGCCAGCGTTTCAACCGGGACTCGAAACACCGGGGAGCTGTTTTTT. Amino acids: CASVSTGTRNTGELFF.

The genes are TRBV5-8 and TRBJ2-3, with 9 bases fitting TRBD1. The CDR3 sequence is 17 residues long. V trimming: 2 bases; J trimming: 0 bases; junction bases outside the gene matches: 7. Germline CDR1 is SGHTS and CDR2 is YDEGEE. CDR3 sequence: CASSFTGTGLSTDTQYF. DNA for the CDR3: TGTGCCAGCAGCTTCACCGGGACAGGGCTTAGCACAGATACGCAGTATTTT.

The gene calls are TRBV30 and TRBJ2-3; 11 bases align to TRBD1. CDR1 GTSNPN and CDR2 SVGIG come from the germline V gene (reference sequence). J lost 5 bases, V lost 2 bases, and 9 bases had no gene match. The CDR3 spans 16 residues. The DNA for the CDR3 is TGTGCCTGGAGTTCTACGCGGGACAGGGGGAGAGATACGCAGTATTTT. The encoded protein is CAWSSTRDRGRDTQYF.

The V call is TRBV5-8, the J call TRBJ2-1; a weak D match, TRBD1 (5 bases). Germline values: CDR1 SGHTS, CDR2 YDEGEE. CDR3 size: 14 residues. The V gene lost 5 bases and the J gene lost 3 bases, with 12 bases spanning the gap. The DNA of the CDR3 is TGTGCCAGCAGGACAGCCAATTACTACAATGAGCAGTTCTTC. Protein sequence: CASRTANYYNEQFF.

V and J are TRBV7-2 and TRBJ2-7, with 13 bases aligning to TRBD2. V lost 0 bases and J lost 3; bases outside the gene matches: 2. This CDR3 is 16 amino acids long. The germline gives CDR1 SGHTA, CDR2 FQGNSA. CDR3 in amino acids: CASSLAGTSGNYEQYF. In DNA, the CDR3 is TGTGCCAGCAGCTTAGCGGGGACTAGCGGGAACTACGAGCAGTACTTC.

The V and J genes are TRBV27 and TRBJ2-7; possible D gene TRBD1, 5 bases. CDR1 and CDR2 (germline): MNHEY, SMNVEV (reference sequence). CDR3 length: 13 amino acids. The V gene lost 0 bases and the J gene lost 8 bases, with 11 bases spanning the gap. CDR3 region: CASSLSWQGKQYF. CDR3 coding DNA: TGTGCCAGCAGTTTATCGTGGCAGGGCAAGCAGTACTTC.

The chain uses TRBV10-3 and TRBJ2-5; D is ambiguous. V shed 0 bases and J shed 1 base, with 9 bases lying between them. The CDR3 length is 15 residues. Germline V CDR1 and CDR2: ENHRY, SYGVKD. CDR3 sequence: CAISESRQAQETQYF. The CDR3, as DNA: TGTGCCATCAGTGAGTCTCGGCAGGCCCAAGAGACCCAGTACTTC.

The J gene is TRBJ2-7, the V gene TRBV6-5, with 7 bases identical to TRBD1. This CDR3 contains 15 residues. V was pared by 6 bases and J by 3 bases, with 11 bases of the junction left unmatched. Germline V gene data show CDR1 as MNHEY and CDR2 as SVGAGI. The CDR3 protein is CASSLTGTVGYEQYF. The CDR3 region has the DNA TGTGCCAGCAGCCTAACCGGGACAGTTGGCTACGAGCAGTACTTC.

V is TRBV27 and J is TRBJ2-7; perhaps TRBD1 as D (6 bases). Germline V CDR1 and CDR2: MNHEY, SMNVEV (reference sequence). CDR3 length equals 15 residues. V was cut by 5 bases and J by 6 bases, with 20 bases left in between. CDR3 amino acids: CASSPGSQGRGEQYF. CDR3 coding DNA: TGTGCCAGCAGTCCTGGGTCACAGGGCCGGGGCGAGCAGTACTTC.

The chain joins TRBV25-1 to TRBJ2-5, with unresolved D. Per germline, CDR1 MGHDK and CDR2 SYGVNS. The V and J ends lost 2 bases and 7 bases respectively, with 11 bases between them. The CDR3 length is 13 residues. CDR3 nucleotide sequence: TGTGCCAGCAGTGAACCGGCTTCGGGGACCCAGTACTTC. It codes for CASSEPASGTQYF. The full variable domain, rest sourced from reference TRBV25-1 and TRBJ2-5, is EADIYQTPRYLVIGTGKKITLECSQTMGHDKMYWYQQDPGMELHLIHYSYGVNSTEKGDLSSESTVSRIRTEHFPLTLESARPSHTSQYLCASSEPASGTQYFGPGTRLLVL.

The V and J genes are TRBV15 and TRBJ1-4; D gene unclear. This CDR3 has 21 residues. Between the trimmed V and J ends, which lost 3 bases and 10 bases, there was a span of 36 bases. From germline, CDR1 is LNHNV and CDR2 YYDKDF (reference sequence). CDR3 bases: TGTGCCACCAGCAGTTCGGCGGGGTCTCGGGGTCTCGACTTAACACCCCGAAAACTGTTTTTT. Its translation is CATSSSAGSRGLDLTPRKLFF. The full variable domain, completed using reference TRBV15 and TRBJ1-4, is DAMVIQNPRYQVTQFGKPVTLSCSQTLNHNVMYWYQQKSSQAPKLLFHYYDKDFNNEADTPDNFQSRRPNTSFCFLDIRSPGLGDTAMYLCATSSSAGSRGLDLTPRKLFFGSGTQLSVL.

The J gene is TRBJ2-3, the V gene TRBV7-9; D is ambiguous. CDR1 SEHNR and CDR2 FQNEAQ come from the germline V gene (reference sequence). The V end was cut by 5 bases, the J end by 0 bases, with 9 bases between. This CDR3 is built from 14 residues. Here the CDR3 reads CASSGRLSTDTQYF. The DNA of the CDR3 is TGTGCCAGCAGCGGTAGACTTAGCACAGATACGCAGTATTTT.

The V and J genes are TRBV6-1 and TRBJ2-7; 8 bases align to TRBD1. Germline V gene data show CDR1 as MNHNS and CDR2 as SASEGT. The CDR3 runs to 13 residues. V gave up 11 bases and J gave up 4 bases; unmatched junction bases: 10. The DNA for the CDR3 is TGTGCCGGGGCTCGGGACAGGTCATACGAGCAGTACTTC. Translated: CAGARDRSYEQYF.

This chain uses TRBV9 with TRBJ2-1; 9 bases are shared with TRBD2. This CDR3 is 13 amino acids long. Germline loops: CDR1 SGDLS, CDR2 YYNGEE. After removal of 3 bases from V and 15 bases from J, the junction contained 10 bases not matched to a gene. CDR3 in amino acids: CASSGGGGRAPFF. The CDR3 nucleotides are TGTGCCAGCAGCGGTGGTGGCGGGAGGGCCCCGTTCTTC.

This rearrangement joins TRBV7-3 to TRBJ2-2; D gene ambiguous. There are 12 residues in the CDR3. In germline, CDR1 is SGHTA, CDR2 FQGTGA. The V end lost 7 bases, the J end lost 1 base, and 4 bases lay between the germline ends. DNA of the CDR3: TGTGCCAGCACCCAGAACACCGGGGAGCTGTTTTTT. Protein: CASTQNTGELFF.

V is TRBV7-6 and J is TRBJ2-5; 8 bases are shared with TRBD1. This CDR3 is built from 19 residues. Per germline, CDR1 SGHVS and CDR2 FNYEAQ. Trimming cost V 2 bases and J 5 bases; bases outside gene matches: 19. CDR3 sequence (DNA): TGTGCCAGCAGCTTATTGGCCCCCTTCGGCAGGGGGCGCGGGGAGACCCAGTACTTC. This sequence encodes CASSLLAPFGRGRGETQYF.

This chain joins TRBV4-1 and TRBJ2-5, with TRBD2 as a possible D gene (5 bases). The germline V gene encodes CDR1 MGHRA and CDR2 YSYEKL. V dropped 5 bases and J dropped 3 bases, with 10 bases sitting between them. The CDR3 covers 13 residues. The CDR3 DNA reads as TGCGCCAGCAGCGAGGGCCTTGAAGAGACCCAGTACTTC. It is translated as CASSEGLEETQYF.

The chain couples TRBV29-1 to TRBJ1-2, with TRBD1 matching 10 bases. CDR3 length equals 16 residues. The germline V gene has CDR1 SQVTM and CDR2 ANQGSEA. V lost 8 bases and J lost 7; bases outside the gene matches: 19. This CDR3 reads CSIRSRGGQGFFGYTF. In DNA, the CDR3 is TGCAGCATCAGATCTAGGGGGGGACAGGGGTTTTTTGGCTACACCTTC.

The chain combines TRBV2 with TRBJ2-5, with TRBD1 identical over 9 bases. The CDR3 runs to 15 residues. Germline CDR1 SNHLY, CDR2 FYNNEI. V shed 8 bases, J shed 4 bases, and the junction held 11 bases outside the gene matches. CDR3 sequence reads: CASPLPGQGIETQYF. CDR3 nucleotide sequence: TGTGCCAGCCCCTTACCGGGACAGGGCATAGAGACCCAGTACTTC.

V usage is TRBV6-1 and J usage is TRBJ2-1; 7 bases line up with TRBD1. This CDR3 contains 12 residues. Germline lookup yields CDR1 MNHNS and CDR2 SASEGT. The chain's CDR3 is CGSGQHYNEQFF. For the CDR3, the DNA is TGTGGGTCGGGACAGCACTACAATGAGCAGTTCTTC.

This chain links TRBV9 with TRBJ2-2; 14 bases map to TRBD2. Germline CDR1 reads SGDLS; CDR2 reads YYNGEE. V dropped 3 bases and J dropped 7; count of bases not matched to a gene: 8. This CDR3 region has 17 residues. The CDR3 DNA reads TGTGCCAGCAGCGCGCCGGGACTAGCGGGAGTGGTCGGGGAGCTGTTTTTT. Protein product: CASSAPGLAGVVGELFF. The full variable domain, with the rest looked up from reference TRBV9 and TRBJ2-2, is DSGVTQTPKHLITATGQRVTLRCSPRSGDLSVYWYQQSLDQGLQFLIQYYNGEERAKGNILERFSAQQFPDLHSELNLSSLELGDSALYFCASSAPGLAGVVGELFFGEGSRLTVL.